Each of the 13 T cell receptor beta chains below was sequenced from the same sample in a study of tissue T cells after allogeneic stem cell transplantation. Using immunoSEQ multiplex PCR, the repertoire was profiled, and TCRdb retains in-frame clones only, with some absent. The data contain roughly 45,000 clones, 73% of them singletons. The material sequenced was sorted cells pooled from one or two spleens. All receptors come from a pool of C57BL/6 mice in good health.

In regard to this clone: These gene names are mouse names. The read ends 1 residue shy of where the CDR3 ends; the end is completed using the germline J gene. V is TRBV5 and J is TRBJ1-4; possibly TRBD1 for D (6 bases). The CDR3 extends over 15 amino acids. Germline CDR1 is LGHNA and CDR2 is YNLKQL (reference sequence). V gave up 3 bases and J gave up 3 bases, with 11 bases separating them. CDR3 residues: CASSHRGIPNERLFF. The sequenced CDR3 bases are TGTGCCAGCAGCCACAGGGGCATTCCCAACGAAAGATTATTT.

Worth noting for this clone: Genes here carry mouse names. The read ends 1 residue shy of where the CDR3 ends; the end is completed using the germline J gene. This rearrangement joins TRBV16 to TRBJ1-5; 9 bases fit TRBD1. The V and J ends lost 5 bases and 3 bases, in that order; junction bases with no gene match: 2. The CDR3 contains 14 residues. In germline, CDR1 is SGHSA, CDR2 FRNQAP. The sequenced part of the CDR3 DNA is TGTGCAAGCAGCGGGGACAGGGTCAACCAGGCTCCGCTT. Translated: CASSGDRVNQAPL. The whole CDR3 protein is CASSGDRVNQAPLF. Supplemented by reference TRBV16 and TRBJ1-5, the full variable domain reads NAGVIQTPRHKVTGKGQEATLWCEPISGHSAVFWYRQTIVQGLEFLTYFRNQAPIDDSGMPKERFSAQMPNQSHSTLKIQSTQPQDSAVYLCASSGDRVNQAPLFGEGTRLSVL.

Of note for this clone: Germline and genes here are mouse. The read ends 1 residue early relative to the CDR3; the germline J gene fills the gap. V is TRBV31 and J is TRBJ2-5; D is undetermined. CDR3 length: 13 amino acids. The V end was cut by 1 base, the J end by 0 bases, with 5 bases between. The germline V gene encodes CDR1 GKSSPN and CDR2 SITVG. The CDR3 sequence: CAWSQDNQDTQYF. Partial CDR3 DNA: TGTGCCTGGAGTCAGGACAACCAAGACACCCAGTAC.

Turning to this clone: Gene and germline names: mouse. The sequence runs out 1 residue before the end of the CDR3; the remainder is reconstructed from the germline J gene. The gene calls are TRBV5 and TRBJ2-4, with 8 bases lining up with TRBD2. CDR1 is LGHNA and CDR2 is YNLKQL in the germline V gene (reference sequence). CDR3 length: 15 residues. Unmatched junction bases numbered 2, after V lost 1 base and J lost 2 bases. CDR3 residues: CASSQAGLDQNTLYF. CDR3 DNA, as far as it was read: TGTGCCAGCAGCCAAGCGGGACTGGATCAAAACACCTTGTAC.

Points on this clone: Here the gene names and germline are mouse. Read sequence stops 1 residue before the CDR3 end, and the germline J gene provides the missing end. V gene TRBV1 combines with J gene TRBJ1-5; D is undetermined. The CDR3 contains 12 residues. Trimming left V 0 bases short and J 7 bases short, with 4 bases between. CDR1 and CDR2 from the germline V gene are NSQYPW and LRSPGD (reference sequence). This chain's CDR3 is CTCSADHQAPLF. The part of the CDR3 DNA that was read is TGCACCTGCAGTGCAGATCATCAGGCTCCGCTT.

Comment on this clone: Gene labels here are mouse ones. The read ends 1 residue early relative to the CDR3; the germline J gene fills the gap. This chain joins TRBV29 and TRBJ1-3, with D possibly TRBD1 on 5 matching bases. CDR1 MSHET and CDR2 SYDVDS come from the germline V gene. V dropped 2 bases and J dropped 0 bases, with 8 bases sitting between them. The CDR3 totals 15 residues. The CDR3 loop reads CASSLGGVSGNTLYF. The CDR3 DNA, read in part, is TGTGCTAGCAGTTTAGGGGGGGTTTCTGGAAATACGCTCTAT.

On this clone: Here the gene names and germline are mouse. The CDR3 is cut off 1 residue early in the read; its end comes from the germline J gene. The chain employs TRBV31 and TRBJ1-5; D is unclear. The CDR3 covers 13 residues. From germline, CDR1 is GKSSPN and CDR2 SITVG. V was trimmed by 1 base and J by 1 base, leaving 5 bases between them. The CDR3 bases that were read are TGTGCCTGGAGTCCCGAGAACAACCAGGCTCCGCTT. This sequence encodes CAWSPENNQAPL. The whole CDR3 sequence reads CAWSPENNQAPLF.

With respect to this clone: Gene names denote mouse genes. The read ends 1 residue shy of where the CDR3 ends; the end is completed using the germline J gene. This sequence joins TRBV13-3 and TRBJ2-7, with D perhaps matching TRBD2 (6 bases). CDR1 and CDR2 (germline): NNHDY, SYVADS. The CDR3 is 14 amino acids. V shed 4 bases and J shed 0 bases, with 11 bases lying between them. CDR3 DNA (partial): TGTGCCAGCAGTCCCTCTGGGGTCTCCTATGAACAGTAC. This codes for CASSPSGVSYEQY. The CDR3 in full is CASSPSGVSYEQYF.

Notes on this clone: Any gene name here is a mouse gene name. The read terminates 1 residue before the CDR3 end, so the remaining end is supplied by the germline J gene. J is TRBJ1-1 and V is TRBV13-2, with D hard to call. The CDR3 covers 12 residues. CDR1 and CDR2 from the germline V gene are NNHNN and SYGAGS (reference sequence). V was clipped by 0 bases and J by 4 bases, with 4 bases between them. The CDR3 here is CASGDVLTEVFF. The part of the CDR3 DNA that was read is TGTGCCAGCGGTGATGTACTCACAGAAGTCTTC.

Regarding this clone: The listed genes are named as in mouse. The read finishes 1 residue shy of the CDR3 end, and the germline J gene is used to complete it. The gene calls are TRBV19 and TRBJ2-4; 9 nucleotides align to TRBD1. Looked up from germline, CDR1 is FNHDT and CDR2 is SITEND (reference sequence). With V trimmed by 0 bases and J by 2 bases, 4 bases remained unmatched. The CDR3 covers 16 residues. CDR3 bases read: TGTGCCAGCAGTATAGCACAGGGGGCGCTTCAAAACACCTTGTAC. It codes for CASSIAQGALQNTLY. The full-length CDR3 reads as CASSIAQGALQNTLYF.

Concerning this clone itself: Mouse gene names and germline throughout. The read finishes 1 residue shy of the CDR3 end, and the germline J gene is used to complete it. The rearrangement uses TRBV1 and TRBJ2-2; 8 bases map to TRBD1. Germline V lookup: CDR1 NSQYPW, CDR2 LRSPGD (reference sequence). Germline trimming cut 1 base from V and 3 bases from J; bases unmatched to any gene: 1. There are 15 residues in the CDR3. CDR3 in amino acids: CTCSAAGGHTGQLYF. CDR3 bases read: TGCACCTGCAGTGCAGCAGGGGGCCACACCGGGCAGCTCTAC.

About this clone itself: Each gene name is a mouse one. The read ends 1 residue early relative to the CDR3; the germline J gene fills the gap. The chain is built from TRBV13-2 and TRBJ1-2; possible D gene TRBD1, 6 bases. V lost 0 bases to trimming and J lost 4 bases, with 10 bases between them. Germline CDR1 is NNHNN and CDR2 is SYGAGS (reference sequence). This CDR3 is 14 amino acids long. CDR3 sequence reads: CASGDGGRGSDYTF. CDR3 bases read: TGTGCCAGCGGTGATGGGGGGCGCGGCTCCGACTACACC.

A note on this clone: Gene labels here are mouse ones. The read finishes 1 residue shy of the CDR3 end, and the germline J gene is used to complete it. V is TRBV16 and J is TRBJ1-1, with 9 bases matching TRBD1. Germline CDR1 is SGHSA and CDR2 is FRNQAP. The CDR3 runs to 14 residues. The junction had 6 bases not matched to a gene; V was cut back by 5 bases and J by 5 bases. CDR3 DNA, as far as it was read: TGTGCAAGCAGCCCACAGGGGGCAGGAACAGAAGTCTTC. Encoded protein: CASSPQGAGTEVF. The whole CDR3 sequence is CASSPQGAGTEVFF. The whole variable domain, filled in from reference TRBV16 and TRBJ1-1, reads NAGVIQTPRHKVTGKGQEATLWCEPISGHSAVFWYRQTIVQGLEFLTYFRNQAPIDDSGMPKERFSAQMPNQSHSTLKIQSTQPQDSAVYLCASSPQGAGTEVFFGKGTRLTVV.